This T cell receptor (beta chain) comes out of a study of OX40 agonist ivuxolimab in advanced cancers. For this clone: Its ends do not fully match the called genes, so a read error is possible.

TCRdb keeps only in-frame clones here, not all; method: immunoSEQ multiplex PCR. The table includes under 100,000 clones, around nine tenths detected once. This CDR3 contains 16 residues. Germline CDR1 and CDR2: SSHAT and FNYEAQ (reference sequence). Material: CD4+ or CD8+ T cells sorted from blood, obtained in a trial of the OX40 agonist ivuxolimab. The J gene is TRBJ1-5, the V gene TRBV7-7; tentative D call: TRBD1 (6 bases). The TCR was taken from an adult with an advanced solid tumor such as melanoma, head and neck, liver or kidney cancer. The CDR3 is CASTDQPTGSDQPQHF. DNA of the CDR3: TGTGCTAGCACCGACCAACCGACAGGCTCGGATCAGCCCCAGCATTTT.